This note documents a single TCR beta chain sequence. This entry belongs to a study of cytomegalovirus exposure and HLA in healthy donors. Generated by immunoSEQ multiplex PCR, the TCRdb table keeps only in-frame clones and is missing some. The sample has 90,000 to 110,000 clones; about nine tenths are singletons. The CDR3 loop spans 16 amino acids. CDR1 MGHRA and CDR2 YSYEKL come from the germline V gene. V was clipped by 1 base and J by 0 bases, with 13 bases between them. The sequenced sample was PBMCs. The clonotype was recovered from a young woman in good health and CMV-seronegative. This chain joins TRBV4-1 and TRBJ2-7; a weak D match, TRBD1 (5 bases). The CDR3 loop reads CASSQVAGRGSYEQYF. CDR3 DNA: TGCGCCAGCAGCCAAGTGGCAGGGCGCGGCTCCTACGAGCAGTACTTC.